Following are 21 T cell receptor beta chains from one sample sequenced in a study of T cells in Graves' hyperthyroidism and ophthalmopathy. Amplification of TCR beta CDR3 regions used RNA as the template. Initially, a first-round RT-PCR of the TCR CDR3 employed the HTBI primer set. TCRdb reanalysed the multiplex PCR reads using MiXCR and keeps one entry per CDR3 protein. The table lists about 620,000 distinct CDR3 sequences, about 17% of them singletons. Source material: blood. These receptors were taken from a woman younger than 45 with Graves' hyperthyroidism.

This clonotype occurred a few times. This sequence may be a read error, since a much larger clone differs from it by one base. The J gene is TRBJ2-1, the V gene TRBV27; D uncertain. The CDR3 totals 12 residues. Between the trimmed V and J ends, which lost 2 bases and 11 bases, there was a span of 10 bases. CDR1 is MNHEY, CDR2 SMNVEV, per germline (reference sequence). The chain's CDR3 is CASSLTDNKQFF. The CDR3 region has the DNA TGTGCCAGCAGTTTAACCGATAATAAGCAGTTCTTC.

Comment on this clonotype: A much bigger clone sits one base away, suggesting this may be a read error. This chain connects TRBV11-1 to TRBJ2-2; a possible D gene is TRBD1 (6 bases). The CDR3 contains 16 residues. Trimming removed 1 base from V and 6 bases from J, with 15 bases in between. Germline CDR1 is SGHAT and CDR2 is FQDESV (reference sequence). The CDR3, as DNA: TGTGCCAGCAGCTTAGAATCTGGGGGCTTAGCCGGGGAGCTGTTTTTT. This codes for CASSLESGGLAGELFF.

Ten or more counts support this clonotype. V usage is TRBV27 and J usage is TRBJ1-1; possibly TRBD1 for D (5 bases). Trimming pared 3 bases from V and 4 bases from J, leaving 12 bases between. Germline V gives CDR1 MNHEY, CDR2 SMNVEV (reference sequence). The CDR3 is 14 residues long. In nucleotides, the CDR3 is TGTGCCAGCAGTTTGGGAGGGACCGGCACTGAAGCTTTCTTT. Protein sequence: CASSLGGTGTEAFF.

The table lists this clonotype with a few counts. The rearrangement links TRBV9 to TRBJ2-1; 8 bases are a match to TRBD2. V shed 5 bases and J 5 bases; nucleotides not matched to a gene: 9. This CDR3 contains 15 residues. Germline V gene sequence: CDR1 SGDLS, CDR2 YYNGEE. This chain's CDR3 is CASSSSGSDDNEQFF. The CDR3 bases are TGTGCCAGCAGTTCCAGCGGGAGTGACGACAATGAGCAGTTCTTC.

This clonotype was detected only a few times. In DNA form, the CDR3 reads TGTGCCTGGAGTAGCGGGAGCTCCTACAATGAGCAGTTCTTC. Residues: CAWSSGSSYNEQFF. The chain employs TRBV30 and TRBJ2-1; the match to TRBD2 covers 8 bases. The J segment lost 0 bases and the V segment lost 2 bases, leaving 0 bases of the junction unmatched. Germline V gene lookup returns CDR1 GTSNPN and CDR2 SVGIG (reference sequence). The CDR3 is 14 amino acids.

This clonotype has just one count. The chain recombines TRBV6-5 with TRBJ1-5; 9 bases are a match to TRBD1. This CDR3 region has 14 residues. The germline CDR1 and CDR2 sequences are MNHEY and SVGAGI. V shed 2 bases, J shed 8 bases, and the junction held 4 bases outside the gene matches. The CDR3 region is CASSYDRGKKPQHF. CDR3 DNA sequence: TGTGCCAGCAGTTACGACAGGGGGAAGAAGCCCCAGCATTTT.

This clonotype was recorded many times. The chain is built from TRBV7-2 and TRBJ1-2; 10 bases match TRBD1. This CDR3 has 14 residues. V dropped 4 bases and J dropped 7; count of bases not matched to a gene: 6. Germline values: CDR1 SGHTA, CDR2 FQGNSA. The CDR3, as DNA: TGTGCCAGCAGCTGGCCCGGGACAGGGGCTGGCTACACCTTC. This codes for CASSWPGTGAGYTF.

The gene calls are TRBV10-3 and TRBJ1-1, with D unclear. The CDR3 runs to 12 residues. Trimming took 6 bases from V and 7 from J, leaving 12 bases between them. CDR1 and CDR2 from the germline V gene are ENHRY and SYGVKD. The CDR3 is CAISEAGSEAFF. In DNA, the CDR3 is TGTGCCATCAGCGAAGCTGGAAGTGAAGCTTTCTTT.

Comment on this clonotype: A much larger clone sits a single nucleotide away, making a read error possible. The chain links TRBV27 to TRBJ2-3; TRBD2 aligns across 8 bases. Germline assignment: CDR1 MNHEY and CDR2 SMNVEV (reference sequence). The length of the CDR3 is 15 residues. Trimming took 10 bases from V and 6 from J; bases not matched to a gene: 15. The CDR3 region has the DNA TGTGCCACCGCCATGAGCGGGGGCTTCCCTGATACGCAGTATTTT. Its protein is CATAMSGGFPDTQYF.

This clonotype showed up just a few times. A much larger clonotype is one base distant, so this may be a read error. The J gene is TRBJ2-1, the V gene TRBV13; 8 bases line up with TRBD2. The trim removed 5 bases at V and 5 bases at J, leaving 8 bases unmatched. The CDR3 sequence is 15 residues long. Germline CDR1 and CDR2: PRHDT and FYEKMQ (reference sequence). CDR3 in DNA: TGTGCCAGCAGCGGAGAGACGGGAGGGCACAATGAGCAGTTCTTC. Protein: CASSGETGGHNEQFF. The variable domain in full, with the rest retrieved from reference TRBV13 and TRBJ2-1, is AAGVIQSPRHLIKEKRETATLKCYPIPRHDTVYWYQQGPGQDPQFLISFYEKMQSDKGSIPDRFSAQQFSDYHSELNMSSLELGDSALYFCASSGETGGHNEQFFGPGTRLTVL.

This chain connects TRBV2 to TRBJ2-7, with D possibly TRBD1 on 7 matching bases. The V and J ends lost 4 bases and 4 bases respectively, with 26 bases between them. This CDR3 contains 18 residues. Germline assignment: CDR1 SNHLY and CDR2 FYNNEI. Here the CDR3 DNA reads TGTGCCAGCAGTGTACAGGAAGGGGCCGGGGGACAGCAGTACGAGCAGTACTTC. It translates to CASSVQEGAGGQQYEQYF.

The gene calls are TRBV27 and TRBJ1-2; D is unresolved. Trimming removed 2 bases at V and 2 bases at J, with 12 bases between. Germline CDR1 and CDR2: MNHEY and SMNVEV (reference sequence). The CDR3 is 15 amino acids. This CDR3 reads CASSLVPETNYGYTF. CDR3 sequence (DNA): TGTGCCAGCAGTTTAGTCCCAGAGACGAACTATGGCTACACCTTC.

A note on this clonotype: This may be a read error: a much more frequent sequence differs by one nucleotide. The V gene is TRBV28, the J gene TRBJ2-3, with 7 bases aligning to TRBD2. Germline assignment: CDR1 MDHEN and CDR2 SYDVKM. This CDR3 is built from 16 residues. This chain's CDR3 is CASSFGGRVSTDTQCF. CDR3 coding DNA: TGTGCCAGCAGTTTCGGGGGGAGGGTTAGCACAGATACGCAGTGTTTT.

This sequence joins TRBV6-5 and TRBJ1-2; 7 bases match TRBD1. V was clipped by 2 bases and J by 0 bases; unmatched bases: 3. The CDR3 loop spans 15 amino acids. CDR1 MNHEY and CDR2 SVGAGI come from the germline V gene. The CDR3 DNA reads TGTGCCAGCAGTTACACGACAGGGTCTAACTATGGCTACACCTTC. This gives the protein CASSYTTGSNYGYTF.

V usage is TRBV5-5 and J usage is TRBJ2-7; 8 bases fit TRBD1. There are 16 residues in the CDR3. The junction had 15 bases not matched to a gene; V was cut back by 7 bases and J by 3 bases. Germline V CDR1 and CDR2: SGHKS, YYEKEE (reference sequence). The CDR3 DNA reads TGTGCCAGCTCAGCTTACGTCGGACAGGGTCTCTACGAGCAGTACTTC. It yields the protein CASSAYVGQGLYEQYF.

A few counts support this clonotype. The chain joins TRBV6-1 to TRBJ1-1; D not certain. CDR3 size: 12 residues. V was trimmed by 10 bases and J by 2 bases, leaving 11 bases between them. Germline V gene sequence: CDR1 MNHNS, CDR2 SASEGT. As DNA, the CDR3 is TGTGCCACTAGACGTTATAACACTGAAGCTTTCTTT. It translates to CATRRYNTEAFF.

This chain joins TRBV4-1 and TRBJ1-2, with a weak D call TRBD1 (5 bases). V lost 1 base and J 4 bases, leaving 19 bases between the germline ends. This CDR3 comprises 17 residues. Germline CDR1 is MGHRA and CDR2 is YSYEKL. CDR3 protein: CASSQVPRSGNFYGYTF. The CDR3 region has the DNA TGCGCCAGCAGCCAAGTCCCTCGTTCAGGGAATTTCTATGGCTACACCTTC.

The chain carries TRBV4-3 and TRBJ1-1; D ambiguous. The V gene lost 4 bases and the J gene lost 5 bases, with 11 bases spanning the gap. CDR3 length equals 13 residues. The germline CDR1 and CDR2 sequences are LGHNA and YSLEER. CDR3 protein: CASSPGMRTEAFF. In DNA form, the CDR3 reads TGCGCCAGCAGCCCCGGGATGAGGACTGAAGCTTTCTTT.

This clonotype was seen ten or more times. This chain links TRBV5-1 with TRBJ2-1, with 9 positions matching TRBD1. The V and J ends lost 4 bases and 0 bases, in that order; junction bases with no gene match: 5. Germline CDR1 and CDR2: SGHRS and YFSETQ. The length of the CDR3 is 16 residues. CDR3 region: CASSARQGVSYNEQFF. CDR3 sequence (DNA): TGCGCCAGCAGCGCCAGACAGGGGGTCTCCTACAATGAGCAGTTCTTC.

The V and J genes are TRBV2 and TRBJ2-5, with 11 bases matching TRBD2. The CDR3 contains 16 residues. From germline, CDR1 is SNHLY and CDR2 FYNNEI. V trimming: 1 base; J trimming: 4 bases; junction bases outside the gene matches: 5. CDR3 sequence reads: CASSEVTSGSAETQYF. For the CDR3, the DNA is TGTGCCAGCAGTGAAGTAACTAGCGGGAGTGCAGAGACCCAGTACTTC.

This clonotype was detected a few times. This chain links TRBV19 with TRBJ2-3; no definite D call. The CDR3 has 15 amino acids. CDR1 is LNHDA and CDR2 is SQIVND in the germline V gene (reference sequence). V was cut by 1 base and J by 4 bases, with 12 bases left in between. CDR3 bases: TGTGCCAGTAGTATAGGGACGGACGGGTCAGATACGCAGTATTTT. Translation gives CASSIGTDGSDTQYF.